What follows describes a single T cell receptor beta chain. Its antigen is still unknown. The CDR3 has 14 residues. Germline loops: CDR1 SGHRS, CDR2 YFSETQ. Trimming left V 3 bases short and J 9 bases short, with 17 bases between. A second PCR, run for about 6 to 12 cycles, used a sample-barcoded 5' primer plus a J-beta primer mix. Tagging of each cDNA molecule was performed by a template-switch adaptor with 12 random nucleotides. Any given sample supplied a minimum of 3 million CDR3-containing paired-end reads. TCRdb reprocessed the 5' RACE reads with MiXCR, giving one entry per CDR3 protein. The table records around 1,700,000 distinct CDR3 sequences, 28% of them present only once. The entry originates in a study of blood T cells in healthy people across ages. Overall study context: The capture of about one barcoded beta molecule per two T cells was achieved by template switching.

Study-level results: The donors' CMV status was not determined, possibly confounding changes in expanded clonotypes.

This sequence joins TRBV5-1 and TRBJ2-3; D remains unclear. The sample consisted of blood. The sequence was obtained from a woman aged 30 to 39 in good health. CDR3 loop: CASSSPGPMITQYF. CDR3 bases: TGCGCCAGCAGCTCACCGGGTCCCATGATCACGCAGTATTTT.